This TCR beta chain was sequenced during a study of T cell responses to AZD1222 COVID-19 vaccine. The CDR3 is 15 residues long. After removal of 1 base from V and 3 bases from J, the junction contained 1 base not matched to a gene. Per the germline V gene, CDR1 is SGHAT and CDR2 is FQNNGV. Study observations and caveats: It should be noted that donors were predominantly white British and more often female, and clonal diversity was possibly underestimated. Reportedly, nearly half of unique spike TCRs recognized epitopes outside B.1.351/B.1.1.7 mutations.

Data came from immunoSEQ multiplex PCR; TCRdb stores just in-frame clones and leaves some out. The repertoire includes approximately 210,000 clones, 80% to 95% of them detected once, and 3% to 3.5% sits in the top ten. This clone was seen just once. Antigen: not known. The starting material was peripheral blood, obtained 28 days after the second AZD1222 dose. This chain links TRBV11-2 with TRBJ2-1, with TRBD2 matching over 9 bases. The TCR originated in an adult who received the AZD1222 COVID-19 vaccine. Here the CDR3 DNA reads TGTGCCAGCAGCTTAGGACTAGCGGACTACAATGAGCAGTTCTTC. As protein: CASSLGLADYNEQFF.